These T cell receptor beta chains were read from a single sample in a study of cytomegalovirus exposure and HLA in healthy donors. Repertoires were generated with immunoSEQ multiplex PCR, while TCRdb's copy carries only in-frame clones and drops some. The repertoire holds 130,000 to 150,000 clones, with 70% to 80% as singletons. Sequencing was carried out using PBMCs. These receptor sequences come from a woman aged 18-35 years in good health and CMV-seropositive. Both conserved end residues are part of each CDR3. The D gene is left open where the match is weak. The size of a clone is reported for some rows only, either as once, few or many, or as a class for expanded clones.

D	V	size	J	DNA	CDR3
TRBD1	TRBV5-6	.	TRBJ2-7	TGTGCCAGCAGCTTCGGACAGGGGTTACCCTACGAGCAGTACTTC	CASSFGQGLPYEQYF
TRBD2	TRBV6-5	.	TRBJ2-1	TGTGCCAGCAGTAGGGGACTAGCGACCAATGAGCAGTTCTTC	CASSRGLATNEQFF
TRBD1	TRBV5-4	.	TRBJ1-3	TGTGCCAGCAGCTCAGGGGGTTTGGGTAGTGGAAACACCATATATTTT	CASSSGGLGSGNTIYF
TRBD2	TRBV7-2	few	TRBJ2-1	TGTGCCAGCAGCTTAGTTCCTAGCGGGGGCGGGAATGAGCAGTTCTTC	CASSLVPSGGGNEQFF
.	TRBV2	.	TRBJ2-7	TGTGCCAGCAGCCCTAACAGGGACCACGAGCAGTACTTC	CASSPNRDHEQYF
.	TRBV7-6	.	TRBJ1-4	TGTGCCAGCAGCCCCCAACAGGGAAGTAATGAAAAACTGTTTTTT	CASSPQQGSNEKLFF
.	TRBV5-1	.	TRBJ1-1	TGCGCCAGCAGCATAAATACAGGGCTTGAAGCTTTCTTT	CASSINTGLEAFF
.	TRBV6-1	once	TRBJ1-1	TGTGCCAGCAGTGAAGGAAGGGGGGGGAACACTGAAGCTTTCTTT	CASSEGRGGNTEAFF
TRBD1	TRBV10-3	few	TRBJ1-6	TGTGCCATCAGTGAGTCGGTCCGGGACAGGGTGGATTCACCCCTCCACTTT	CAISESVRDRVDSPLHF
TRBD1	TRBV6-5	.	TRBJ2-3	TGTGCCAGCAGTTATGGGGACAGGGGGCTGACAGATACGCAGTATTTT	CASSYGDRGLTDTQYF
.	TRBV27	.	TRBJ1-2	TGTGCCAGCAGTTTTACACCTAACTATGGCTACACCTTC	CASSFTPNYGYTF
TRBD1	TRBV5-1	.	TRBJ1-6	TGCGCCAGCAGCTTGGGGACGGGACAGGGAAATTCACCCCTCCACTTT	CASSLGTGQGNSPLHF
.	TRBV5-1	.	TRBJ2-7	TGCGCCAGCAGCTTGGAGGTGGGAGGATACGAGCAGTACTTC	CASSLEVGGYEQYF
TRBD2	TRBV6-5	few	TRBJ2-3	TGTGCCAGCAGTTACTTGCGGGGGGCTTTCACAGATACGCAGTATTTT	CASSYLRGAFTDTQYF
.	TRBV5-7	.	TRBJ1-2	TGTGCCAGCAGCTTGCCTCGATCAAACAGGGTCGGAGACTATGGCTACACCTTC	CASSLPRSNRVGDYGYTF
TRBD2	TRBV30	.	TRBJ2-5	TGTGCGTCTATCGGGGGGGGCAGGGAGACCCAGTACTTC	CASIGGGRETQYF
.	TRBV5-1	.	TRBJ2-3	TGCGCCAGCAGCTTTGGGACACCCCTGGGAGATACGCAGTATTTT	CASSFGTPLGDTQYF
TRBD1	TRBV7-9	few	TRBJ1-1	TGTGCCAGCAGCTGGGGGACAGGGGACACTGAAGCTTTCTTT	CASSWGTGDTEAFF
TRBD2	TRBV4-2	.	TRBJ2-5	TGTGCCAGCAGCCCGGGGACTAGCGGGGTGCAAGAGACCCAGTACTTC	CASSPGTSGVQETQYF
TRBD1	TRBV28	.	TRBJ1-5	TGTGCCAGCAGTTTAAGGACAGGGGGCTCAGTTCAGCCCCAGCATTTT	CASSLRTGGSVQPQHF
TRBD1	TRBV13	.	TRBJ1-4	TGTGCCAGCAGCTTAGGGGGACAGGGGCCGGTGAATGAAAAACTGTTTTTT	CASSLGGQGPVNEKLFF
TRBD1	TRBV6-5	.	TRBJ2-2	TGTGCCAGCAGTTACTCCGGGACAGTCAACACCGGGGAGCTGTTTTTT	CASSYSGTVNTGELFF
.	TRBV5-1	.	TRBJ2-7	TGCGCCAGCAGCTTCGCTGCCCCTTACGGGCAGTACTTC	CASSFAAPYGQYF
TRBD1	TRBV6-1	.	TRBJ1-2	TGTGCCAGCAGACAACAGGGGAAGGTTGGCTACACCTTC	CASRQQGKVGYTF
.	TRBV28	.	TRBJ2-7	TGTGCCAGCAGTTTGGAGGCGGGTACCTCCTACGAGCAGTACTTC	CASSLEAGTSYEQYF
.	TRBV9	.	TRBJ2-3	TGTGCCAGCAGCGCGAAGACAGTAAGCACAGATACGCAGTATTTT	CASSAKTVSTDTQYF
.	TRBV7-9	.	TRBJ2-7	TGTGCCAGCAGCAAGATCCCCGGCAGGGGCGGCGAGCAGTACTTC	CASSKIPGRGGEQYF
.	TRBV9	.	TRBJ1-6	TGTGCCAGCAGCGCCACCACAGGTTCACCCCTCCACTTT	CASSATTGSPLHF
.	TRBV5-1	.	TRBJ1-1	TGCGCCAGCAGCCCCGTTCTAGGGGATTTCACTGAAGCTTTCTTT	CASSPVLGDFTEAFF
.	TRBV6-1	.	TRBJ2-3	TGTGCCAGCAGTGATACGGGTGCCAGCACAGATACGCAGTATTTT	CASSDTGASTDTQYF
TRBD2	TRBV7-7	.	TRBJ2-1	TGTGCCAGCAGCTACATAGCGGGTCCCTACAATGAGCAGTTCTTC	CASSYIAGPYNEQFF
TRBD1	TRBV5-4	.	TRBJ1-4	TGTGCCAGCAGCCAGGGACAGGGGATTAATGAAAAACTGTTTTTT	CASSQGQGINEKLFF
TRBD2	TRBV5-1	.	TRBJ2-1	TGCGCCAGCAGCTTGGAACTAGCGGGCACCTACAATGAGCAGTTCTTC	CASSLELAGTYNEQFF
.	TRBV30	.	TRBJ1-4	TGTGCCTGGAGTGTACGGGGGGTTTCTAATGAAAAACTGTTTTTT	CAWSVRGVSNEKLFF
.	TRBV10-1	.	TRBJ2-2	TGCGCCAGCAGTGAGGGGGCCGGAGTAGCCGGGGAGCTGTTTTTT	CASSEGAGVAGELFF
.	TRBV5-1	.	TRBJ2-3	TGCGCCAGCAGCTCCCGACGAGGGAGCACAGATACGCAGTATTTT	CASSSRRGSTDTQYF
TRBD1	TRBV5-5	.	TRBJ2-7	TGTGCCAGCAGCTTGGAGCCGGGACAGGGTAACGAGCAGTACTTC	CASSLEPGQGNEQYF
TRBD1	TRBV4-1	few	TRBJ1-2	TGCGCCAGCAGCCAAGGGTGGGACAGGGGGGGTTATGGCTACACCTTC	CASSQGWDRGGYGYTF
.	TRBV28	once	TRBJ1-1	TGCGCCAGCAGTTCCCCCCAAACTGAAGCTTTCTTT	CASSSPQTEAFF
TRBD1	TRBV5-1	few	TRBJ1-6	TGCGCCAGCAGCCCAGGGACAGGGGGGAGCTCCTATAATTCACCCCTCCACTTT	CASSPGTGGSSYNSPLHF
.	TRBV27	.	TRBJ1-6	TGTGCCAGCAGTTATGTATCCGGGAATTCACCCCTCCACTTT	CASSYVSGNSPLHF
.	TRBV7-2	.	TRBJ1-1	TGTGCCAGCAGCTTAACTACTGAAGCTTTCTTT	CASSLTTEAFF
.	TRBV6-1	.	TRBJ1-5	TGTGCCAGCAGCCCTCCAGGGGAGAGTCAGCCCCAGCATTTT	CASSPPGESQPQHF
TRBD2	TRBV9	few	TRBJ2-7	TGTGCCAGCAGCGTTAGCGGGGGGATAAACTACGAGCAGTACTTC	CASSVSGGINYEQYF
TRBD1	TRBV6-1	.	TRBJ2-7	TGTGCCAGCAGTGAAAGGGACAGGGGGTACGAGCAGTACTTC	CASSERDRGYEQYF
.	TRBV27	.	TRBJ2-4	TGTGCCAGCAGTTTCGCGGACAATTTAGCCAAAAACATTCAGTACTTC	CASSFADNLAKNIQYF
.	TRBV5-1	.	TRBJ1-1	TGCGCCAGCAGCTTGAGACCGACTGAGAACACTGAAGCTTTCTTT	CASSLRPTENTEAFF
TRBD1	TRBV19	.	TRBJ1-2	TGTGCCAGTAGTACCACCCCGGGGCAGGGGGTCGATGGCTACACCTTC	CASSTTPGQGVDGYTF
.	TRBV4-1	few	TRBJ1-5	TGCGCCAGCAGCCAAGTTCTATCCGGGACTGATGTTTATAGCAATCAGCCCCAGCATTTT	CASSQVLSGTDVYSNQPQHF
.	TRBV6-6	once	TRBJ2-5	TGTGCCAGCAGTTACAGGGGACTGCCCCAAGAGACCCAGTACTTC	CASSYRGLPQETQYF
.	TRBV10-3	.	TRBJ2-1	TGTGCCATTACGGGTGATGGCCAGCCCTATAATCCCTTCACTTTCTTCTCCTACAATGAGCAGTTCTTC	CAITGDGQPYNPFTFFSYNEQFF
TRBD2	TRBV5-1	.	TRBJ2-2	TGCGCCAGCAGCCCGGGGGGAGCTAACACCGGGGAGCTGTTTTTT	CASSPGGANTGELFF
.	TRBV14	once	TRBJ2-7	TGTGCCAGCAGCCCGATCGCGGACACCTACGAGCAGTACTTC	CASSPIADTYEQYF
TRBD2	TRBV5-1	.	TRBJ2-7	TGCGCCAGCAGCTTGGACGACGGGACTAGCGACTACGAGCAGTACTTC	CASSLDDGTSDYEQYF
.	TRBV19	few	TRBJ1-1	TGTGCCAGTGAAGGGGGGGAGTGGACTGAAGCTTTCTTT	CASEGGEWTEAFF
TRBD1	TRBV6-5	.	TRBJ2-7	TGTGCCAGCAGTTACTCGGGACAGGTCTCCTACGAGCAGTACTTC	CASSYSGQVSYEQYF
TRBD1	TRBV14	.	TRBJ2-5	TGTGCCAGCAGCCCCCGGACAGGGGGTATTGGGGGCCAGTACTTC	CASSPRTGGIGGQYF